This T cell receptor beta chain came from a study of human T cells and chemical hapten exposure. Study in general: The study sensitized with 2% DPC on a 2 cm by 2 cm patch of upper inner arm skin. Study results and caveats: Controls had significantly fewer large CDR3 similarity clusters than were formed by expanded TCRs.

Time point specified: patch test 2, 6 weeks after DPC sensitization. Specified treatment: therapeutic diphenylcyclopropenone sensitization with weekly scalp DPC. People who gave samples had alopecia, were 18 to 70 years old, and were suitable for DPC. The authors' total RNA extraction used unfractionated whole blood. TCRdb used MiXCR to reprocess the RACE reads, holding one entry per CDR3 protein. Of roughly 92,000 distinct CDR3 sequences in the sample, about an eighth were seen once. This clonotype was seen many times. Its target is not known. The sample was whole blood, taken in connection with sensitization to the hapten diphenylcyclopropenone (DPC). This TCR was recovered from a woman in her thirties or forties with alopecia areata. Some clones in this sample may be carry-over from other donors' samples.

The CDR3 region is CASSYRGQDTEAFF. The CDR3 nucleotides read TGTGCCAGCAGCTACAGGGGGCAGGACACTGAAGCTTTCTTT. The chain recombines TRBV7-9 with TRBJ1-1; 9 nucleotides align to TRBD1. Germline trimming cut 4 bases from V and 3 bases from J; bases unmatched to any gene: 3. Germline V gene lookup returns CDR1 SEHNR and CDR2 FQNEAQ (reference sequence). The CDR3 runs 14 residues. Full variable domain (outside the CDR3, taken from reference TRBV7-9 and TRBJ1-1): DTGVSQNPRHKITKRGQNVTFRCDPISEHNRLYWYRQTLGQGPEFLTYFQNEAQLEKSRLLSDRFSAERPKGSFSTLEIQRTEQGDSAMYLCASSYRGQDTEAFFGQGTRLTVV.